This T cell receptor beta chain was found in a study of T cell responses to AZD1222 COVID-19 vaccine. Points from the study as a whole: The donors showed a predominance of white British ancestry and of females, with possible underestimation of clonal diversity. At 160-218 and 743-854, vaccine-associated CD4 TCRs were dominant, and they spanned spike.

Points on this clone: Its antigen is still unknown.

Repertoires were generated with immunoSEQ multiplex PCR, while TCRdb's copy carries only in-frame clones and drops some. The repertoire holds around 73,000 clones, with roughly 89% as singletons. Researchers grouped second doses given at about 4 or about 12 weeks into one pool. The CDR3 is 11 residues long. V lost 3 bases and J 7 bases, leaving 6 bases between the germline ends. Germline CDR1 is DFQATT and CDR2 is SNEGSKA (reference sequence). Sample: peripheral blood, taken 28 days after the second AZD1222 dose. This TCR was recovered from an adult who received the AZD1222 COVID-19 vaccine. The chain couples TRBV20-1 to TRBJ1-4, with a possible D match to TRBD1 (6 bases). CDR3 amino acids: CSARDSEKLFF. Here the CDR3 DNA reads TGCAGTGCTAGGGACAGTGAAAAACTGTTTTTT.